The rows below give T cell receptor beta chains drawn from one sample of a study of blood T cell repertoires in COVID-19. The protocol was immunoSEQ multiplex PCR, while the TCRdb copy is restricted to in-frame clones and leaves out a portion. Of around 210,000 clones listed, 65% to 90% are singletons. Sample: peripheral blood. The origin of the receptors is a human donor in a cohort sampled during active COVID-19. The CDR3 runs from the conserved cysteine through the conserved F or W. The order of the fields is D gene, J gene, clone size, V gene, CDR3 protein, CDR3 DNA. D genes are given only for firm matches. Size values are once, few and many counts, or a class for expanded clones, and some rows have none.

>TRBD1|TRBJ2-1|-|TRBV5-4
CASRGTGYNEQFF
TGTGCCAGCAGGGGGACAGGGTACAATGAGCAGTTCTTC
>TRBD1|TRBJ2-5|-|TRBV15
CATSKDRGGETQYF
TGTGCCACCAGCAAAGACAGGGGCGGAGAGACCCAGTACTTC
>TRBD2|TRBJ2-3|-|TRBV27
CASSPRLAGGPRTDTQYF
TGTGCCAGCAGTCCCCGACTAGCGGGAGGGCCTAGAACAGATACGCAGTATTTT
>TRBD2|TRBJ2-2|-|TRBV25-1
CASSPPASGITGELFF
TGTGCCAGCAGTCCTCCGGCTAGCGGCATCACCGGGGAGCTGTTTTTT
>-|TRBJ1-2|once|TRBV28
CASSPQFPVDGYTF
TGTGCCAGCAGTCCCCAGTTTCCCGTGGATGGCTACACCTTC
>TRBD1|TRBJ1-4|-|TRBV9
CASSQGQGFNEKLFF
TGTGCCAGCAGCCAAGGACAGGGGTTCAATGAAAAACTGTTTTTT
>TRBD2|TRBJ2-3|-|TRBV4-2
CASSQDPLAGVPDTQYF
TGTGCCAGCAGCCAAGATCCCCTAGCGGGAGTTCCAGATACGCAGTATTTT
>TRBD1|TRBJ1-4|-|TRBV6-5
CASIRQGADEKLFF
TGTGCCAGCATTAGACAGGGGGCTGATGAAAAACTGTTTTTT
>TRBD2|TRBJ2-7|-|TRBV29-1
CSVRPSGRTSEQYF
TGCAGCGTTAGACCTAGCGGGAGGACTTCCGAGCAGTACTTC
>-|TRBJ2-7|-|TRBV27
CASSLSGAAREQYF
TGTGCCAGCAGTTTATCGGGGGCGGCACGGGAGCAGTACTTC
>-|TRBJ2-3|-|TRBV7-2
CASSLRGAGVSTDTQYF
TGTGCCAGCAGCTTAAGGGGGGCGGGAGTGTCCACAGATACGCAGTATTTT
>-|TRBJ2-7|-|TRBV21-1
CASSKTPINLAEDLYEQYF
TGTGCCAGCAGCAAAACCCCAATCAATCTAGCGGAGGACCTCTACGAGCAGTACTTC
>TRBD1|TRBJ1-1|-|TRBV5-1
CASSTTTGTEAFF
TGCGCCAGCAGCACTACGACAGGGACTGAAGCTTTCTTT
>TRBD2|TRBJ2-4|-|TRBV2
CASSEAFFAGGYF
TGTGCCAGCAGTGAAGCGTTTTTCGCGGGAGGATACTTC
>-|TRBJ2-5|-|TRBV21-1
CASSKGEQSEETQYF
TGTGCCAGCAGCAAAGGGGAGCAGTCAGAAGAGACCCAGTACTTC
>-|TRBJ1-1|-|TRBV19
CASSMPPWQGGSTEAFF
TGTGCCAGTAGTATGCCCCCGTGGCAGGGAGGGAGCACTGAAGCTTTCTTT
>TRBD1|TRBJ2-5|-|TRBV5-1
CASGMDRGLQETQYF
TGCGCCAGCGGCATGGACAGGGGACTTCAAGAGACCCAGTACTTC
>TRBD1|TRBJ1-1|once|TRBV30
CAWSLSGGTEAFF
TGTGCCTGGAGTTTGTCAGGGGGCACTGAAGCTTTCTTT
>-|TRBJ1-1|-|TRBV5-4
CASSLGWGRTEAFF
TGTGCCAGCAGCTTGGGGTGGGGCCGCACTGAAGCTTTCTTT
>TRBD1|TRBJ2-6|-|TRBV2
CASTYGDRVSGANVLTF
TGTGCCAGCACTTACGGGGACAGGGTCTCTGGGGCCAACGTCCTGACTTTC
>-|TRBJ1-1|-|TRBV7-9
CASSLEINTEAFF
TGTGCCAGCAGCTTGGAGATTAACACTGAAGCTTTCTTT
>TRBD1|TRBJ2-7|-|TRBV7-6
CASSPGTVSYEQYF
TGTGCCAGCAGTCCGGGGACAGTTTCCTACGAGCAGTACTTC
>TRBD1|TRBJ1-1|-|TRBV7-9
CASSPRDRVEAFF
TGTGCCAGCAGCCCTCGGGACAGGGTTGAAGCTTTCTTT
>TRBD1|TRBJ2-1|-|TRBV5-5
CASSLGQGAHNEQFF
TGTGCCAGCAGCTTGGGACAGGGGGCCCACAATGAGCAGTTCTTC
>-|TRBJ2-1|-|TRBV27
CASSFVSGATYNEQFF
TGTGCCAGCAGTTTTGTCTCAGGGGCGACCTACAATGAGCAGTTCTTC
>TRBD1|TRBJ2-3|-|TRBV5-1
CASSLRDRESHTQYF
TGCGCCAGCAGCCTCCGGGACAGGGAGTCCCATACGCAGTATTTT
>TRBD2|TRBJ2-5|-|TRBV6-5
CASSWTSGRGGETQYF
TGTGCCAGCAGTTGGACTAGCGGGAGAGGGGGGGAGACCCAGTACTTC
>-|TRBJ2-7|-|TRBV15
CVTSRDRGYEQYF
TGTGTCACCAGCAGAGATCGGGGCTACGAGCAGTACTTC
>TRBD2|TRBJ2-2|few|TRBV2
CASRRLAGGPGELFF
TGTGCCAGCAGGAGACTAGCGGGAGGGCCCGGGGAGCTGTTTTTT
>TRBD2|TRBJ2-1|-|TRBV29-1
CSVEDLGGSNNEQFF
TGCAGCGTTGAAGATTTGGGCGGGAGTAACAATGAGCAGTTCTTC
>-|TRBJ1-5|-|TRBV28
CASSSRQDPSNQPQHF
TGTGCCAGCAGTTCACGACAGGACCCTAGCAATCAGCCCCAGCATTTT
>TRBD1|TRBJ2-5|-|TRBV24-1
CATSDLRQGDGTQYF
TGTGCCACCAGTGATTTGAGGCAGGGGGACGGGACCCAGTACTTC
>TRBD1|TRBJ2-3|once|TRBV6-1
CASSGRQGARADTQYF
TGTGCCAGCAGTGGCCGACAGGGGGCGCGGGCAGATACGCAGTATTTT
>-|TRBJ1-1|-|TRBV18
CASSPRWGGDTEAFF
TGTGCCAGCTCACCCCGATGGGGAGGGGACACTGAAGCTTTCTTT
>TRBD1|TRBJ1-1|-|TRBV5-1
CASSVNRGRTEAFF
TGCGCCAGCAGCGTAAACAGGGGGCGGACTGAAGCTTTCTTT
>TRBD2|TRBJ2-3|-|TRBV5-1
CASSLASGTRTDTQYF
TGCGCCAGCAGCTTGGCCAGCGGGACCCGCACAGATACGCAGTATTTT
>-|TRBJ2-3|few|TRBV18
CASSPRLAADTQYF
TGTGCCAGCTCACCAAGGCTAGCAGCAGATACGCAGTATTTT
>-|TRBJ2-2|once|TRBV5-1
CASSLLVTGELFF
TGCGCCAGCAGCCTACTTGTCACCGGGGAGCTGTTTTTT
>TRBD1|TRBJ2-5|-|TRBV18
CASSPGQGRLETQYF
TGTGCCAGCTCACCGGGACAGGGCCGTCTGGAGACCCAGTACTTC
>TRBD2|TRBJ2-7|-|TRBV9
CASSVGGSSYEQYF
TGTGCCAGCAGCGTGGGCGGGAGCTCCTACGAGCAGTACTTC
>-|TRBJ2-7|many|TRBV7-2
CASSLDWAAYEQYF
TGTGCCAGCAGCTTAGACTGGGCTGCCTACGAGCAGTACTTC
>TRBD1|TRBJ2-5|-|TRBV5-5
CASSLEGQALYYQETQYF
TGTGCCAGCAGCTTGGAAGGACAGGCCTTGTATTACCAAGAGACCCAGTACTTC
>-|TRBJ2-5|-|TRBV6-5
CASSSGHLETQYF
TGTGCCAGCAGTTCGGGACATCTGGAGACCCAGTACTTC
>-|TRBJ2-7|-|TRBV13
CASSLADWGEQYF
TGTGCCAGCAGCTTAGCGGACTGGGGCGAGCAGTACTTC
>TRBD2|TRBJ2-5|-|TRBV9
CASSVVVGRAGETQYF
TGTGCCAGCAGCGTAGTGGTCGGGAGGGCCGGCGAGACCCAGTACTTC
>TRBD1|TRBJ1-3|-|TRBV7-6
CASSLGTGRSGNTIYF
TGTGCCAGCAGCTTAGGGACAGGAAGATCTGGAAACACCATATATTTT
>TRBD1|TRBJ2-7|few|TRBV27
CASTPGRDRTYEQYF
TGTGCCAGCACCCCGGGACGGGACAGGACCTACGAGCAGTACTTC
>TRBD2|TRBJ2-3|few|TRBV5-1
CASSPMTSGVADTQYF
TGCGCCAGCAGCCCTATGACTAGCGGGGTCGCAGATACGCAGTATTTT
>TRBD1|TRBJ1-5|few|TRBV18
CASSRGTGEGQPQHF
TGTGCCAGCTCACGCGGGACAGGGGAGGGGCAGCCCCAGCATTTT
>TRBD1|TRBJ2-1|-|TRBV5-1
CASSARDSYEQFF
TGCGCCAGCAGCGCCCGGGACAGTTATGAGCAGTTCTTC
>TRBD1|TRBJ1-6|-|TRBV7-7
CASSRTGSSYNSPLHF
TGTGCCAGCAGCCGGACAGGGAGCTCCTATAATTCACCCCTCCACTTT
>TRBD2|TRBJ2-3|-|TRBV14
CASSLYPPGTSGGSTDTQYF
TGTGCCAGCAGCCTTTACCCCCCCGGGACTAGCGGGGGGAGCACAGATACGCAGTATTTT
>TRBD2|TRBJ2-7|-|TRBV27
CASSLFEKAGGRNEQYF
TGTGCCAGCAGTTTATTCGAAAAAGCGGGAGGACGGAACGAGCAGTACTTC
>-|TRBJ2-3|-|TRBV28
CASSSLAASTDTQYF
TGTGCCAGCAGTTCCCTAGCAGCTAGCACAGATACGCAGTATTTT
>-|TRBJ1-3|once|TRBV28
CASSTGNTIYF
TGTGCCAGCAGCACTGGAAACACCATATATTTT
>-|TRBJ2-1|-|TRBV20-1
CSVVYYNEQFF
TGCAGTGTAGTCTATTACAATGAGCAGTTCTTC
>TRBD2|TRBJ2-1|-|TRBV20-1
CSASTGGPGYNEQFF
TGCAGTGCTAGTACGGGAGGGCCGGGCTACAATGAGCAGTTCTTC